This T cell receptor (beta chain) was identified during a study of blood T cell repertoires in COVID-19. Study-level information: Spain, Italy and the United States supplied samples that represented acute and convalescent COVID-19. The cDNA or gDNA used as material had been derived from T cells, B-cell-depleted T cells, or PBMCs.

Authors' processing steps: Estimated nucleated cell counts came from reference gene primer amplification. Data came from immunoSEQ multiplex PCR; TCRdb stores just in-frame clones and leaves some out. The V and J calls and the clone size are those of that table, but D and trimming were determined from the DNA. The sample lists about 210,000 clones, 81% occurring once. Germline V gene sequence: CDR1 SEHNR, CDR2 FQNEAQ (reference sequence). This CDR3 has 17 amino acids. V was pared by 0 bases and J by 1 base, with 15 bases between. Living in roughly 23 US areas, the participants were between about 18 and 95 years of age.

The TCR originated in a woman between 50 and 59 years old with acute COVID-19. This sequence joins TRBV7-9 and TRBJ1-1, with D possibly being TRBD1 (6 bases). The sample consisted of PBMCs or T cells enriched from blood (not recorded which). The CDR3 reads CASSLAEVGHTNTEAFF. The CDR3 nucleotides are TGTGCCAGCAGCTTAGCGGAAGTGGGACATACGAACACTGAAGCTTTCTTT.